This entry lists 3 T cell receptor beta chains sequenced from one sample in a study of cytomegalovirus exposure and HLA in healthy donors. Both 60 Vbeta primers and 13 Jbeta primers went into the PCR. Data came from immunoSEQ multiplex PCR; TCRdb stores just in-frame clones and leaves some out. The sample carries about 240,000 clones, around 84% recorded once. The sequenced sample consisted of PBMCs. These receptors originate from a girl aged 2 to 9 in good health and CMV-seronegative.

The V and J genes are TRBV4-1 and TRBJ2-1, with TRBD2 matching over 8 bases. The ends lost 6 bases at V and 7 bases at J; junction bases unmatched: 11. This CDR3 comprises 15 residues. The V gene's germline CDR1 is MGHRA and CDR2 YSYEKL. The CDR3 DNA reads as TGCGCCAGCAGTAACCAGCGGGAGCGGAGGAATGAGCAGTTCTTC. Translation gives CASSNQRERRNEQFF.

Turning to this clone: The same CDR3 arises from other DNA sequences in this sample as well. V is TRBV7-9 and J is TRBJ1-1, with D maybe TRBD1 (6 bases). V dropped 0 bases and J dropped 4 bases, with 18 bases sitting between them. The CDR3 is 17 residues long. Looked up from germline, CDR1 is SEHNR and CDR2 is FQNEAQ (reference sequence). The CDR3 reads CASSLAAVGQGSTEAFF. CDR3 nucleotides: TGTGCCAGCAGCTTAGCTGCGGTAGGGCAGGGGAGCACTGAAGCTTTCTTT.

This clone was observed a single time. J is TRBJ2-2 and V is TRBV30; D uncertain. This CDR3 spans 12 amino acids. The V end lost 5 bases, the J end lost 2 bases, and 6 bases lay between the germline ends. Germline assignment: CDR1 GTSNPN and CDR2 SVGIG (reference sequence). The CDR3 region has the DNA TGTGCCTGGGAGTATAACACCGGGGAGCTGTTTTTT. Translating gives CAWEYNTGELFF.